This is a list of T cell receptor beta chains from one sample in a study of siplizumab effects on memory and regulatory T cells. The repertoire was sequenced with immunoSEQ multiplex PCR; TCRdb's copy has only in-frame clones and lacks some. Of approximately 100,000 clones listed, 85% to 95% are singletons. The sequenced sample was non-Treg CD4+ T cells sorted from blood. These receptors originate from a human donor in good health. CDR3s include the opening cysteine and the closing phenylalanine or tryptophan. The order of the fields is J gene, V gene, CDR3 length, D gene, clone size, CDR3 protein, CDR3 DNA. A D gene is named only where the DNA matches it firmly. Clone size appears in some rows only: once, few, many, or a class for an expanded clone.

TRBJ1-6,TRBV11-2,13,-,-,CASSLGGGSPLHF,TGTGCCAGCAGTCTGGGGGGCGGGTCACCCCTCCACTTT
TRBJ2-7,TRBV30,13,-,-,CAWSPGPTYEQYF,TGTGCCTGGTCCCCCGGGCCAACATACGAGCAGTACTTC
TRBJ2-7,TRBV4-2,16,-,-,CASSQDVYRGAYEQYF,TGTGCCAGCAGCCAAGACGTCTACCGAGGGGCCTACGAGCAGTACTTC
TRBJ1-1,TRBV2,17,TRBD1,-,CASSRTPPDRLGTEAFF,TGTGCCAGCAGCCGAACGCCTCCGGACAGGTTGGGCACTGAAGCTTTCTTT
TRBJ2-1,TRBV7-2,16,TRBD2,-,CASSQWGLAIPDEQFF,TGTGCCAGCAGCCAATGGGGACTAGCAATACCTGATGAGCAGTTCTTC
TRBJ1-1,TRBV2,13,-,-,CASTIAAGTEAFF,TGTGCCAGCACCATCGCAGCGGGCACTGAAGCTTTCTTT
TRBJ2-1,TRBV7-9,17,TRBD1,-,CASSSLGTGTSYNEQFF,TGTGCCAGCAGCTCCCTAGGGACAGGGACTTCCTACAATGAGCAGTTCTTC
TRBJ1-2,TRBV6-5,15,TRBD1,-,CASSYGTGGSSGYTF,TGTGCCAGCAGTTACGGTACAGGGGGCAGTAGTGGCTACACCTTC
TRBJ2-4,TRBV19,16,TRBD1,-,CASSDTGGYAKNIQYF,TGTGCCAGTAGTGACACAGGGGGCTATGCCAAAAACATTCAGTACTTC
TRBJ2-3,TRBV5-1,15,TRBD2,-,CASSWEGRYPDTQYF,TGCGCCAGCAGCTGGGAGGGCAGATATCCAGATACGCAGTATTTT
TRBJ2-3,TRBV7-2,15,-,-,CASSLLPDGSDTQYF,TGTGCCAGCAGCTTGCTTCCCGACGGTTCAGATACGCAGTATTTT
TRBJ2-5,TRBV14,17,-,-,CASSQEPRGSVVETQYF,TGTGCCAGCAGCCAAGAGCCTCGGGGGTCTGTCGTCGAGACCCAGTACTTC
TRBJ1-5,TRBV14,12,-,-,CASSLNHQPQHF,TGTGCCAGCAGCCTCAATCATCAGCCCCAGCATTTT
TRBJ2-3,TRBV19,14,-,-,CASSLVRNTDTQYF,TGTGCCAGTAGTCTGGTAAGGAACACAGATACGCAGTATTTT
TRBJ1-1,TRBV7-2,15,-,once,CASSALVSTAAEAFF,TGTGCCAGCAGCGCGCTTGTCTCCACGGCCGCTGAAGCTTTCTTT
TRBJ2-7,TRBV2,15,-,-,CASLVDSQFTAKQYF,TGTGCCAGCCTGGTTGACAGCCAATTTACAGCCAAGCAGTACTTC
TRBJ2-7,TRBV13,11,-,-,CASSFYYEQYF,TGTGCCAGCAGCTTTTATTACGAGCAGTACTTC
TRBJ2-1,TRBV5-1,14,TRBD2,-,CASSLSGAYNEQFF,TGCGCCAGCAGCTTGAGCGGGGCCTACAATGAGCAGTTCTTC
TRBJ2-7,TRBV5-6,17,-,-,CASSWGRRKRSSYEQYF,TGTGCCAGCAGCTGGGGTCGACGGAAGAGAAGCTCCTACGAGCAGTACTTC
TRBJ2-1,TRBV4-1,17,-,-,CASREGVGGSSYNEQFF,TGCGCCAGCAGGGAAGGCGTAGGAGGGAGCTCCTACAATGAGCAGTTCTTC
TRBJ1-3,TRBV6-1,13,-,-,CAISGGPGNTIYF,TGTGCCATCTCGGGGGGACCGGGAAACACCATATATTTT
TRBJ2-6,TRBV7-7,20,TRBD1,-,CASSPSRPGQGTSGANVLTF,TGTGCCAGCAGCCCCAGTCGGCCGGGACAGGGGACCTCTGGGGCCAACGTCCTGACTTTC
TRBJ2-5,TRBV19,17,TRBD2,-,CASSIGLAGDFQETQYF,TGTGCCAGTAGTATAGGACTAGCGGGGGATTTCCAAGAGACCCAGTACTTC
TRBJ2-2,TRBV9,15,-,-,CASSVALTNTGELFF,TGTGCCAGCAGCGTAGCCCTAACGAACACCGGGGAGCTGTTTTTT
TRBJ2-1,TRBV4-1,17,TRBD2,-,CASSPPSGGASYNEQFF,TGCGCCAGCAGCCCCCCTAGCGGGGGGGCGTCCTACAATGAGCAGTTCTTC
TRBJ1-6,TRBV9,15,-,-,CASSASQGYNSPLHF,TGTGCCAGCAGCGCCTCCCAGGGATATAATTCACCCCTCCACTTT
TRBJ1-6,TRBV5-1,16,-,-,CASSPGGTGQFSPLHF,TGCGCCAGCAGCCCGGGTGGGACCGGCCAATTTTCACCCCTCCACTTT
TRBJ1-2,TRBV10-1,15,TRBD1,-,CASSPNRGNNYGYTF,TGCGCCAGCAGTCCAAACAGGGGGAATAACTATGGCTACACCTTC
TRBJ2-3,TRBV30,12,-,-,CAWSWGTDTQYF,TGTGCCTGGAGCTGGGGCACAGATACGCAGTATTTT
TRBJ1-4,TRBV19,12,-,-,CASSPGGEKLFF,TGTGCCAGTAGCCCGGGGGGTGAAAAACTGTTTTTT
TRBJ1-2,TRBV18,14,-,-,CASSPVEGNYGYTF,TGTGCCAGCTCACCAGTGGAGGGGAACTATGGCTACACCTTC
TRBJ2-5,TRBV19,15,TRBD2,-,CASSKGLAEQETQYF,TGTGCCAGTAGTAAAGGGCTAGCGGAACAAGAGACCCAGTACTTC
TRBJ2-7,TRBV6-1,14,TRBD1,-,CATGQGGLSGEQYF,TGTGCCACAGGACAGGGGGGGCTCTCGGGGGAGCAGTACTTC
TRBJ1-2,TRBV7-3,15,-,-,CASSLSPPMNYGYTF,TGTGCCAGCAGCTTATCTCCACCTATGAACTATGGCTACACCTTC
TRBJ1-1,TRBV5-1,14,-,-,CASSPGPDNTEAFF,TGCGCCAGCAGCCCTGGGCCCGATAACACTGAAGCTTTCTTT
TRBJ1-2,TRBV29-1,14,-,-,CSVERYSGARGYTF,TGCAGCGTTGAAAGGTACTCGGGGGCGCGCGGCTACACCTTC
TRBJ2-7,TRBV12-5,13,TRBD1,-,CASGQGKNYEQYF,TGTGCTTCTGGACAGGGGAAGAACTACGAGCAGTACTTC
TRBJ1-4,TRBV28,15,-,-,CASSPQGGSNEKLFF,TGTGCCAGCAGTCCCCAAGGGGGGTCTAATGAAAAACTGTTTTTT
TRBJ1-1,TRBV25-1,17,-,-,CASSGQRERGRNTEAFF,TGTGCCAGCAGTGGACAACGGGAAAGGGGACGGAACACTGAAGCTTTCTTT
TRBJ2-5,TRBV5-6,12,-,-,CASSYPQETQYF,TGTGCCAGCAGCTATCCTCAAGAGACCCAGTACTTC
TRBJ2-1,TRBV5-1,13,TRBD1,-,CASSPGQLNEQFF,TGCGCCAGCAGCCCGGGACAGCTTAATGAGCAGTTCTTC
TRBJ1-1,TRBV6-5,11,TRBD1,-,CASGTGDKAFF,TGTGCCAGCGGGACAGGGGATAAGGCTTTCTTT
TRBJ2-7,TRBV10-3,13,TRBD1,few,CAISPGQAYEQYF,TGTGCCATCAGCCCGGGACAGGCCTACGAGCAGTACTTC
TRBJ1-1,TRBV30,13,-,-,CAWNEGEGTEAFF,TGTGCCTGGAACGAGGGGGAGGGCACTGAAGCTTTCTTT
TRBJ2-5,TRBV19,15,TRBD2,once,CASSTGLAGGETQYF,TGTGCCAGTAGTACAGGACTAGCGGGGGGGGAGACCCAGTACTTC
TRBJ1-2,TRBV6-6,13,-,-,CASSYSWEDGYTF,TGTGCCAGCAGTTACTCCTGGGAGGATGGCTACACCTTC
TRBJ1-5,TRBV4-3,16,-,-,CASSQGGGTSNQPQHF,TGCGCCAGCAGCCAAGGGGGGGGAACTAGCAATCAGCCCCAGCATTTT
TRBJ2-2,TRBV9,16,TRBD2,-,CASSVERGTNTGELFF,TGTGCCAGCAGCGTCGAGCGGGGGACAAACACCGGGGAGCTGTTTTTT
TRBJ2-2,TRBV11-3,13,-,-,CASSRTPTGELFF,TGTGCCAGCAGCCGTACCCCGACCGGGGAGCTGTTTTTT
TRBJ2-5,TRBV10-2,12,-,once,CASSRYQETQYF,TGCGCCAGCAGTAGGTATCAAGAGACCCAGTACTTC
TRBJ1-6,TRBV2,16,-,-,CASSEIEQVNNSPLHF,TGTGCCAGCAGTGAAATTGAGCAGGTTAATAATTCACCCCTCCACTTT